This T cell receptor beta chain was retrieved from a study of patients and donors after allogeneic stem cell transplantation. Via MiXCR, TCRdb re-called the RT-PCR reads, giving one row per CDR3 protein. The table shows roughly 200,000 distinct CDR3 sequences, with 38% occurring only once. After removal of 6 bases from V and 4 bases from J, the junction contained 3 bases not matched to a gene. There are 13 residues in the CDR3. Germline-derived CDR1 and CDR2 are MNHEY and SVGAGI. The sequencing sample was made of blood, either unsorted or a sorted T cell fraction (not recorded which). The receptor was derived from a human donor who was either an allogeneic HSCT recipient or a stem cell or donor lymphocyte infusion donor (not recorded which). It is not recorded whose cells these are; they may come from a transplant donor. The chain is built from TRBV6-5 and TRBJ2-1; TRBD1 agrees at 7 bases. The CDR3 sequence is CASRKGQYNEQFF. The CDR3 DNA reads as TGTGCCAGCAGAAAGGGACAGTACAATGAGCAGTTCTTC.